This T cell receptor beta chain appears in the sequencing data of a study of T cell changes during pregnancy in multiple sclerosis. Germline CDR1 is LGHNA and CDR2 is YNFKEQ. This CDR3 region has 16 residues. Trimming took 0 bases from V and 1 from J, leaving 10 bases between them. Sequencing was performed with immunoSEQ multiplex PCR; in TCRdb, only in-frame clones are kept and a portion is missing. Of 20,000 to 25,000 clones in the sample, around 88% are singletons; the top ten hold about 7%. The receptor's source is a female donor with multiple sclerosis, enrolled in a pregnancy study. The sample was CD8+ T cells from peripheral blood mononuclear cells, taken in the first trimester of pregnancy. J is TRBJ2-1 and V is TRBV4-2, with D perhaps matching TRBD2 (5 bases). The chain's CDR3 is CASSQDASRSYNEQFF. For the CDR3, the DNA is TGTGCCAGCAGCCAAGATGCTAGCAGATCCTACAATGAGCAGTTCTTC.